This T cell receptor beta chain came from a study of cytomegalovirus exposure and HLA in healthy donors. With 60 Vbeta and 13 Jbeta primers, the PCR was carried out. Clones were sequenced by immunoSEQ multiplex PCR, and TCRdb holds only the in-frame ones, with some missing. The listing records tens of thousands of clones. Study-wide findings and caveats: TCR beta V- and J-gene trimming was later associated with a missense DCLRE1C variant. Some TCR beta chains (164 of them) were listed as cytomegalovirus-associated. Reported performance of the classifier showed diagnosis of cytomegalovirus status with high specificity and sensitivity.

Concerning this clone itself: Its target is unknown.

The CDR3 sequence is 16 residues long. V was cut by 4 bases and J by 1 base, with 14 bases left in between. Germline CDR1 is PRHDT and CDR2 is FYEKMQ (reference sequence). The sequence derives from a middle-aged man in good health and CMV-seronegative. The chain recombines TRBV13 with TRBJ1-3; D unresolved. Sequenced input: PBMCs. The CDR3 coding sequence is TGTGCCAGCAGCTCCGGGTTCGATGAGTCTGGAAACACCATATATTTT. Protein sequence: CASSSGFDESGNTIYF.